The 10 T cell receptor beta chains given below trace back to one sample, sequenced in a study of CD8 T cells in Susac syndrome. The RNA input was roughly 0.45 to 1 ug, and it was reverse transcribed with random hexamers. One entry per CDR3 protein, called by TCRdb with MiXCR from the immunoSEQ multiplex PCR reads. The table records approximately 170,000 distinct CDR3 sequences, 93% of them present only once. Sample: CD4+ T cells from PBMCs. These receptors were obtained from a human donor in good health.

This clonotype was seen a few times. V gene TRBV29-1 combines with J gene TRBJ2-5; 13 bases agree with TRBD2. Germline CDR1 SQVTM, CDR2 ANQGSEA. The trim removed 7 bases at V and 5 bases at J, leaving 1 base unmatched. CDR3 length equals 12 residues. Written as DNA, the CDR3 is TGCAGCGGACTAGCGGGGGGTGAGACCCAGTACTTC. It translates to CSGLAGGETQYF.

V gene TRBV5-6 combines with J gene TRBJ2-1, with a tentative D call TRBD2 (7 bases). This CDR3 is 17 amino acids long. Germline-derived CDR1 and CDR2 are SGHDT and YYEEEE. V dropped 1 base and J dropped 5 bases, with 19 bases sitting between them. CDR3 sequence: CASSLTRTGRANNEQFF. CDR3 sequence (DNA): TGTGCCAGCAGCTTGACCCGTACAGGGAGGGCCAACAATGAGCAGTTCTTC.

The chain links TRBV9 to TRBJ2-4; no clear D. The CDR3 spans 15 residues. V was pared by 2 bases and J by 5 bases, with 14 bases between. From germline, CDR1 is SGDLS and CDR2 YYNGEE. The CDR3 protein is CASSVSLGPENIQYF. In nucleotides, the CDR3 is TGTGCCAGCAGCGTCTCCCTCGGACCAGAAAACATTCAGTACTTC. Together with reference TRBV9 and TRBJ2-4, the CDR3 gives the full variable domain: DSGVTQTPKHLITATGQRVTLRCSPRSGDLSVYWYQQSLDQGLQFLIQYYNGEERAKGNILERFSAQQFPDLHSELNLSSLELGDSALYFCASSVSLGPENIQYFGAGTRLSVL.

The chain is built from TRBV7-9 and TRBJ2-3, with D tentatively TRBD1 or TRBD2 (7 bases each). Trimming left V 3 bases short and J 2 bases short, with 21 bases between. The CDR3 runs 18 residues. Germline V lookup: CDR1 SEHNR, CDR2 FQNEAQ (reference sequence). Here the CDR3 reads CASSFSQGGGVSTDTQYF. As DNA, the CDR3 is TGTGCCAGCAGCTTCTCCCAGGGAGGGGGCGTTTCCACAGATACGCAGTATTTT.

The rearrangement links TRBV18 to TRBJ2-1, with 7 bases fitting TRBD2. The V gene end was trimmed by 3 bases and the J gene end by 6 bases; junction bases not matched to a gene: 5. The germline V gene has CDR1 KGHSH and CDR2 LQKENI. The CDR3 extends over 14 amino acids. The chain's CDR3 is CASSPPGRVNEQFF. The CDR3 DNA sequence: TGTGCCAGCTCACCTCCGGGGAGGGTCAATGAGCAGTTCTTC.

V usage is TRBV20-1 and J usage is TRBJ1-6, with a tentative D call TRBD1 (5 bases). Germline loops: CDR1 DFQATT, CDR2 SNEGSKA (reference sequence). Deletions cut 3 bases from V and 10 bases from J, with 13 bases between. CDR3 length equals 13 residues. Here the CDR3 reads CSASRKGLSPLHF. The CDR3 nucleotides are TGCAGTGCTAGTCGGAAGGGGTTGTCACCCCTCCACTTT.

J is TRBJ2-7 and V is TRBV5-1, with D possibly being TRBD1 (5 bases). The CDR3 is 14 residues long. Trimming took 6 bases from V and 2 from J, leaving 15 bases between them. Germline loops: CDR1 SGHRS, CDR2 YFSETQ. The DNA of the CDR3 is TGCGCCAGCACCCTTTTGCCAGGGCCCTACGAGCAGTACTTC. It translates to CASTLLPGPYEQYF. The full variable domain, its missing parts supplied by reference TRBV5-1 and TRBJ2-7, is KAGVTQTPRYLIKTRGQQVTLSCSPISGHRSVSWYQQTPGQGLQFLFEYFSETQRNKGNFPGRFSGRQFSNSRSEMNVSTLELGDSALYLCASTLLPGPYEQYFGPGTRLTVT.

As to this clonotype: One end of the junction fails to match germline, which may point to a read error. The chain employs TRBV6-1 and TRBJ1-2, with 8 nucleotides matching TRBD1. Germline V gene lookup returns CDR1 MNHNS and CDR2 SASEGT. This CDR3 comprises 15 residues. CDR3 loop: CASREGQGTNYGYTF. CDR3 sequence (DNA): TGTGCCAGCAGAGAAGGACAGGGCACTAACTATGGCTACACCTTC.

V usage is TRBV20-1 and J usage is TRBJ1-1, with no clear D. Trimming cost V 6 bases and J 0 bases, with 11 bases left between them. The CDR3 spans 13 residues. Germline V gene data show CDR1 as DFQATT and CDR2 as SNEGSKA (reference sequence). Here the CDR3 reads CSAEKLVNTEAFF. The CDR3 DNA reads TGCAGTGCCGAGAAGCTGGTGAACACTGAAGCTTTCTTT.

The V and J genes are TRBV5-8 and TRBJ1-5, with unresolved D. CDR3 length: 17 residues. V shed 0 bases and J shed 1 base, with 14 bases lying between them. Germline CDR1 SGHTS, CDR2 YDEGEE. This chain's CDR3 is CASSLEAASGSNQPQHF. CDR3 nucleotide sequence: TGTGCCAGCAGCTTGGAAGCGGCATCCGGAAGCAATCAGCCCCAGCATTTT.